A selection of T cell receptor beta chains follows, all from one sample in a study of T cell changes during pregnancy in multiple sclerosis. TCRdb keeps only in-frame clones here, not all; method: immunoSEQ multiplex PCR. Among fewer than 130,000 clones listed, 90% to 95% were seen once. Specimen: peripheral blood, collected after pregnancy. The receptors stem from a female donor with multiple sclerosis, enrolled in a pregnancy study. Both conserved end residues are part of each CDR3. Fields, in order: J gene, D gene, clone size, V gene, CDR3 protein, CDR3 DNA. A D gene is named only where the DNA matches it firmly. The size of a clone is reported for some rows only, either as once, few or many, or as a class for expanded clones.

TRBJ2-1	TRBD2	-	TRBV10-2	CASEAGANNEQFF	TGCGCCAGTGAAGCGGGGGCGAACAATGAGCAGTTCTTC
TRBJ1-6	TRBD1	-	TRBV5-1	CASKGTDNSPLHF	TGCGCCAGCAAAGGGACAGATAATTCACCCCTCCACTTT
TRBJ1-5	-	-	TRBV6-1	CASGEHGGGQPQHF	TGTGCCAGCGGAGAGCATGGAGGTGGTCAGCCCCAGCATTTT
TRBJ2-1	TRBD1	-	TRBV18	CASSPRDRAARSSYNEQFF	TGTGCCAGCTCACCACGTGACAGGGCCGCGCGTAGCTCCTACAATGAGCAGTTCTTC
TRBJ1-6	TRBD1	-	TRBV2	CASSRTGGAGSTYSPLHF	TGTGCCAGCAGTAGGACAGGGGGCGCGGGCTCAACGTATTCACCCCTCCACTTT
TRBJ1-1	-	-	TRBV5-1	CASSLVAGANTEAFF	TGCGCCAGCAGCTTGGTGGCAGGGGCGAACACTGAAGCTTTCTTT
TRBJ1-6	-	-	TRBV15	CATSRDSVDNSPLHF	TGTGCCACCAGCAGAGATTCCGTTGATAATTCACCCCTCCACTTT
TRBJ2-7	TRBD2	-	TRBV5-1	CASSRGGDYEQYF	TGCGCCAGCTCACGGGGGGGGGACTACGAGCAGTACTTC
TRBJ2-3	TRBD2	once	TRBV27	CASSFQGTRIFRNTDTQYF	TGTGCCAGCAGTTTCCAGGGGACTAGAATCTTCCGGAACACAGATACGCAGTATTTT
TRBJ2-7	-	once	TRBV4-1	CASSQEIFGGAYEQYF	TGCGCCAGCAGCCAAGAGATTTTCGGGGGAGCCTACGAGCAGTACTTC
TRBJ2-7	TRBD2	-	TRBV6-5	CASSYSLSGGTYEQYF	TGTGCCAGCAGTTACTCGTTATCCGGGGGGACCTACGAGCAGTACTTC
TRBJ2-1	TRBD2	-	TRBV30	CAWSVTGGRRNEQFF	TGTGCCTGGAGTGTAACGGGGGGGCGTCGGAATGAGCAGTTCTTC
TRBJ1-1	-	-	TRBV6-6	CASRPQVNTEAFF	TGTGCCAGCAGGCCACAGGTGAACACTGAAGCTTTCTTT
TRBJ1-2	-	-	TRBV29-1	CSVDELYGYTF	TGCAGCGTTGATGAGCTATATGGCTACACCTTC
TRBJ2-4	-	-	TRBV2	CASSDKLAKNIQYF	TGTGCCAGCAGTGACAAACTAGCCAAAAACATTCAGTACTTC
TRBJ2-2	-	-	TRBV9	CASSVELARPVPGELFF	TGTGCCAGCAGCGTAGAACTAGCCCGACCAGTCCCGGGGGAGCTGTTTTTT
TRBJ1-2	-	-	TRBV14	CASSQVEGSGYTF	TGTGCCAGCAGCCAAGTAGAGGGCAGTGGCTACACCTTC
TRBJ2-2	-	-	TRBV5-1	CASSFNSYTGELFF	TGCGCCAGCAGTTTTAACAGCTACACCGGGGAGCTGTTTTTT
TRBJ1-1	-	-	TRBV27	CASSFSYGSERKGTEAFF	TGTGCCAGCAGTTTTTCCTATGGGAGCGAGAGAAAGGGCACTGAAGCTTTCTTT
TRBJ1-2	-	-	TRBV7-8	CASSLVSGGYTF	TGTGCCAGCAGCTTAGTGAGCGGCGGCTACACCTTC
TRBJ2-7	-	-	TRBV19	CASSQLTAYEQYF	TGTGCCAGTAGCCAGTTGACAGCGTACGAGCAGTACTTC
TRBJ1-1	TRBD1	-	TRBV12-5	CASGLVIWNRGLRSTEAFF	TGTGCTAGTGGTTTGGTAATATGGAACAGGGGGTTACGTAGCACTGAAGCTTTCTTT
TRBJ2-1	-	once	TRBV13	CASSLGSGGYNEQFF	TGTGCCAGCAGCTTAGGGTCAGGGGGGTACAATGAGCAGTTCTTC
TRBJ2-7	TRBD1	-	TRBV9	CASSPTGGNYEQYF	TGTGCCAGCAGTCCGACAGGGGGGAACTACGAGCAGTACTTC
TRBJ2-1	TRBD2	once	TRBV10-3	CAISQFGGAGRGNEQFF	TGTGCCATCAGTCAGTTTGGTGGAGCGGGGAGGGGCAATGAGCAGTTCTTC
TRBJ1-1	TRBD1	once	TRBV6-6	CASDQGAGNTEAFF	TGTGCCAGCGACCAGGGGGCGGGGAACACTGAAGCTTTCTTT
TRBJ1-5	-	-	TRBV5-6	CASSAYSPVVDNSNQPQHF	TGTGCCAGCAGCGCGTATTCCCCGGTGGTAGACAATAGCAATCAGCCCCAGCATTTT
TRBJ1-1	-	once	TRBV19	CASSIAHTEAFF	TGTGCCAGTAGTATAGCTCACACTGAAGCTTTCTTT
TRBJ1-2	TRBD1	few	TRBV6-4	CASSDGTGNGYTF	TGTGCCAGCAGTGACGGGACAGGGAATGGCTACACCTTC
TRBJ2-5	TRBD2	few	TRBV5-1	CASSPGLAGGQETQYF	TGCGCCAGCAGCCCAGGACTAGCGGGGGGCCAAGAGACCCAGTACTTC
TRBJ2-1	TRBD2	once	TRBV5-1	CASSLGTSGESYNEQFF	TGCGCCAGCAGCTTGGGGACTAGCGGCGAATCTTACAATGAGCAGTTCTTC
TRBJ1-2	TRBD1	-	TRBV5-1	CASSVDGTGVYGYTF	TGCGCCAGCAGCGTCGACGGGACAGGGGTATATGGCTACACCTTC
TRBJ1-2	TRBD1	-	TRBV29-1	CSVEVGTGVGYTF	TGCAGCGTTGAAGTCGGGACAGGGGTCGGCTACACCTTC
TRBJ1-1	TRBD1	-	TRBV23-1	CASSHPGQGFRNTEAFF	TGCGCCAGCAGCCATCCGGGACAGGGGTTCAGGAACACTGAAGCTTTCTTT
TRBJ2-7	TRBD1	-	TRBV27	CASSSRDRGDEQYF	TGTGCCAGCAGTTCGCGGGACAGGGGAGACGAGCAGTACTTC
TRBJ2-2	TRBD1	-	TRBV5-1	CASSLFGTENTGELFF	TGCGCCAGCAGCTTGTTCGGGACAGAGAACACCGGGGAGCTGTTTTTT
TRBJ1-5	TRBD1	-	TRBV19	CAVAGTGVYLPQHF	TGTGCCGTCGCCGGGACAGGGGTATATCTGCCCCAGCATTTT
TRBJ2-1	-	-	TRBV30	CAWSGAQLFLNEQFF	TGTGCCTGGAGTGGCGCACAGTTGTTTCTCAATGAGCAGTTCTTC
TRBJ2-7	TRBD2	-	TRBV5-1	CASSLVERGSSYEQYF	TGCGCCAGCAGCTTGGTAGAGCGGGGGAGCTCCTACGAGCAGTACTTC
TRBJ2-4	-	-	TRBV15	CATSRDPRVGNIQYF	TGTGCCACCAGCAGAGATCCGCGGGTAGGCAACATTCAGTACTTC
TRBJ2-5	TRBD1	once	TRBV9	CASSAGTGMRQETQYF	TGTGCCAGCAGCGCCGGGACAGGGATGAGGCAAGAGACCCAGTACTTC
TRBJ2-5	TRBD1	once	TRBV18	CASSRAGTGIGETQYF	TGTGCCAGCTCACGGGCGGGGACAGGGATCGGAGAGACCCAGTACTTC
TRBJ1-1	-	-	TRBV2	CASKGEGMNTEAFF	TGTGCCAGCAAGGGGGAAGGAATGAACACTGAAGCTTTCTTT
TRBJ1-2	TRBD1	once	TRBV12-5	CASADGRGIYGYTF	TGTGCTAGTGCTGATGGCAGGGGGATCTATGGCTACACCTTC
TRBJ2-7	-	-	TRBV25-1	CASSASIHPAYEQYF	TGTGCCAGCAGTGCGTCAATACATCCCGCCTACGAGCAGTACTTC
TRBJ2-5	TRBD1	-	TRBV5-1	CASSIPGQETQYF	TGCGCCAGCAGCATACCGGGACAGGAGACCCAGTACTTC
TRBJ1-2	-	-	TRBV9	CASSVASGSYGYTF	TGTGCCAGCAGCGTAGCGTCAGGATCCTATGGCTACACCTTC
TRBJ2-6	-	-	TRBV5-6	CASSLSGSGANVLTF	TGTGCCAGCAGCTTGTCCGGCTCTGGGGCCAACGTCCTGACTTTC
TRBJ2-3	TRBD2	-	TRBV10-3	CAISESRLAESTDTQYF	TGTGCCATCAGTGAGTCTCGACTAGCGGAGAGCACAGATACGCAGTATTTT
TRBJ1-2	TRBD1	-	TRBV9	CASSVEGTGGGYTF	TGTGCCAGCAGCGTAGAAGGGACAGGGGGTGGCTACACCTTC
TRBJ2-7	-	-	TRBV5-6	CASSLAQGIYEQYF	TGTGCCAGCAGCTTGGCCCAGGGGATCTACGAGCAGTACTTC
TRBJ1-1	-	-	TRBV7-2	CASTQVGVSEAFF	TGTGCCAGCACCCAAGTAGGGGTCTCTGAAGCTTTCTTT
TRBJ2-2	TRBD1	-	TRBV4-1	CATSGGRGTGELFF	TGCGCCACCTCAGGGGGCAGAGGGACCGGGGAGCTGTTTTTT
TRBJ2-3	-	-	TRBV13	CACGRDTQYF	TGTGCCTGTGGGCGAGATACGCAGTATTTT